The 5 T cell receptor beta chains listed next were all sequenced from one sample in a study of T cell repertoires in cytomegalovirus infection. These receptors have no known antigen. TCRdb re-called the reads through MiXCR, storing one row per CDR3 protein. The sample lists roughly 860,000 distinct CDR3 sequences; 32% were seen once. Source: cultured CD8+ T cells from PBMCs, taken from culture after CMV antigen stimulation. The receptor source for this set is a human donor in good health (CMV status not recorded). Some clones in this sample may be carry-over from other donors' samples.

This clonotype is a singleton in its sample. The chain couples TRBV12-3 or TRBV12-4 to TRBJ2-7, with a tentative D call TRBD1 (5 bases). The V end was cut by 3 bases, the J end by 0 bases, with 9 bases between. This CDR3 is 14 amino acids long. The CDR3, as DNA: TGTGCCAGCAGTTTTTGGACAAACTCCTACGAGCAGTACTTC. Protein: CASSFWTNSYEQYF.

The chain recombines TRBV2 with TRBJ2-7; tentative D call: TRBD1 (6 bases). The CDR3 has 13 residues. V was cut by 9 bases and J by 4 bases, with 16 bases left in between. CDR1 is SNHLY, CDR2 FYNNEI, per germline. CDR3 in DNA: TGTGCCAGAGGGAACAGGGATCGGTACGAGCAGTACTTC. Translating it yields CARGNRDRYEQYF.

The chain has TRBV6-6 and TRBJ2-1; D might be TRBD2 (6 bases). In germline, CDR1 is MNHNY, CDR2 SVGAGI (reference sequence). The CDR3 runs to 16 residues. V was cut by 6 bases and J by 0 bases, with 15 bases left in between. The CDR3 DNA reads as TGTGCCAGCAGCCCCACGGAGGGGACCTCCTACAATGAGCAGTTCTTC. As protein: CASSPTEGTSYNEQFF.

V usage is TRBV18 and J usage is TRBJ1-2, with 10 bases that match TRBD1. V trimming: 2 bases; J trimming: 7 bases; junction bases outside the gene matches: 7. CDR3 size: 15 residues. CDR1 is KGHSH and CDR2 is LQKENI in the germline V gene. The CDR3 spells CASSPAGTGDSGYTF. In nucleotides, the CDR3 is TGTGCCAGCTCACCAGCAGGGACAGGGGATTCTGGCTACACCTTC. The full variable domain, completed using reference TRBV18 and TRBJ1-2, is NAGVMQNPRHLVRRRGQEARLRCSPMKGHSHVYWYRQLPEEGLKFMVYLQKENIIDESGMPKERFSAEFPKEGPSILRIQQVVRGDSAAYFCASSPAGTGDSGYTFGSGTRLTVV.

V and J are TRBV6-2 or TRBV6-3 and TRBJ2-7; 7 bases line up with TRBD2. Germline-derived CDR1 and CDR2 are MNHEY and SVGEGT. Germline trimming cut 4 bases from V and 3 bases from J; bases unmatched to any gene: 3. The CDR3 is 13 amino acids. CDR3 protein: CASSLTSYYEQYV. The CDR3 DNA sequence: TGTGCCAGCAGTTTGACTAGCTACTACGAGCAGTACGTC.